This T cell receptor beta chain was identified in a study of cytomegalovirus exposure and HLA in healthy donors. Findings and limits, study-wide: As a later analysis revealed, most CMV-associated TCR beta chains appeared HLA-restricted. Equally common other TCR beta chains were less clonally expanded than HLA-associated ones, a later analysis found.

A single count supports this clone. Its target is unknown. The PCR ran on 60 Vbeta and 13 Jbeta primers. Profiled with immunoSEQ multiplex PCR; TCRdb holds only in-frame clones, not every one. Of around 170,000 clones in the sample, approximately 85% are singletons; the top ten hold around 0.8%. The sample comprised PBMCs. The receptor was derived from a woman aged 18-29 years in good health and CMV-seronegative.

The CDR3 DNA is TGTGCCAGCAGCTTAGGGGGGCAGGGGCTAACCACTGAAGCTTTCTTT. This encodes CASSLGGQGLTTEAFF. The chain links TRBV7-6 to TRBJ1-1; TRBD1 is a possible D gene (6 bases). The V gene lost 1 base and the J gene lost 4 bases, with 16 bases spanning the gap. This CDR3 has 16 amino acids. Germline CDR1 is SGHVS and CDR2 is FNYEAQ.